The present TCR beta chain was sequenced within a study of cytomegalovirus exposure and HLA in healthy donors. The PCR employed 60 Vbeta primers together with 13 Jbeta primers. Measured with immunoSEQ multiplex PCR; TCRdb has only the in-frame clones, and not every one. This sample carries about 150,000 clones, 70% to 85% of them seen once, and the ten largest clones take 2.1%. As regards this clone: The target antigen is unknown.

Study results and limitations: With later analysis, a missense DCLRE1C variant became linked to TCR beta V- and J-gene trimming. Within the data, a cluster of highly shared sequence variants was likely a sequencing artifact. Exclusion as indistinguishable affected some V segments, including TRBV6-2 and TRBV6-3.

V lost 2 bases to trimming and J lost 4 bases; unmatched junction nucleotides: 2. The CDR3 covers 14 residues. Germline V gives CDR1 MDHEN, CDR2 SYDVKM. The sequencing sample was made of PBMCs. V and J are TRBV28 and TRBJ2-7; 10 bases fit TRBD2. The sequence was collected from a man aged 30 to 39 in good health and CMV-seronegative. Here the CDR3 DNA reads TGTGCCAGCAGTTTACTAGCGGGGGAGTACGAGCAGTACTTC. The encoded protein is CASSLLAGEYEQYF.